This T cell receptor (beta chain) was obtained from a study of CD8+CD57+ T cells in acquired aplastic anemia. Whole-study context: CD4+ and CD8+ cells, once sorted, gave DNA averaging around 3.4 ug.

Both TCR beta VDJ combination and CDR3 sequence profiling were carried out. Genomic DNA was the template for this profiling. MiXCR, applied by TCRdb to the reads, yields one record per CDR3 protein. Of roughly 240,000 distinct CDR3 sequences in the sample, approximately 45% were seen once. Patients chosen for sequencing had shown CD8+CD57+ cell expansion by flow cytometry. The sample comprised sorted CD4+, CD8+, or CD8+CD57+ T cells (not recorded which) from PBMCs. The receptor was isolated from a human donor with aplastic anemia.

The CDR3 here is CASTRKGTGIGMEQYF. In DNA, the CDR3 is TGTGCCAGCACCAGAAAGGGGACAGGCATAGGTATGGAGCAGTACTTC. The chain couples TRBV7-2 to TRBJ2-7, with 8 bases identical to TRBD1. V shed 7 bases, J shed 7 bases, and the junction held 18 bases outside the gene matches. Germline V gene sequence: CDR1 SGHTA, CDR2 FQGNSA. CDR3 length: 16 residues.